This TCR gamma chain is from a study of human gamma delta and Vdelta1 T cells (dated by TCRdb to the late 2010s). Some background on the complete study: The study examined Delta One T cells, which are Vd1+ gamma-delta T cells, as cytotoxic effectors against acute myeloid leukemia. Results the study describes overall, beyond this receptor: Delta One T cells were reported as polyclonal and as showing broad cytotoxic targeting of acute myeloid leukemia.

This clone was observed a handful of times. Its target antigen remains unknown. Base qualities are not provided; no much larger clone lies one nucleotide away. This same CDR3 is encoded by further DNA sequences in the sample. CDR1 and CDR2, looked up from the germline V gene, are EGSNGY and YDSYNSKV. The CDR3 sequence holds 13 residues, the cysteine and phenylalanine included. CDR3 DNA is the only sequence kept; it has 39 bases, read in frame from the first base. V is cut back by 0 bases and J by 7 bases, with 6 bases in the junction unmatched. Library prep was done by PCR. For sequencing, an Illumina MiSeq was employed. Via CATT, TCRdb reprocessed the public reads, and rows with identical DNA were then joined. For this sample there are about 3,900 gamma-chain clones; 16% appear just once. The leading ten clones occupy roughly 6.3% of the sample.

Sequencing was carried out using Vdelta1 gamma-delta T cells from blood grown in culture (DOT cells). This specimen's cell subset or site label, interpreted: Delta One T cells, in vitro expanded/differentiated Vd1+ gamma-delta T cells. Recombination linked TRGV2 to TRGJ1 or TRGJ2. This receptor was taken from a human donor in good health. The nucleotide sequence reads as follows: TGTGCCACCTGGGACGGGCTTAAATATAAGAAACTCTTT. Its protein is CATWDGLKYKKLF.